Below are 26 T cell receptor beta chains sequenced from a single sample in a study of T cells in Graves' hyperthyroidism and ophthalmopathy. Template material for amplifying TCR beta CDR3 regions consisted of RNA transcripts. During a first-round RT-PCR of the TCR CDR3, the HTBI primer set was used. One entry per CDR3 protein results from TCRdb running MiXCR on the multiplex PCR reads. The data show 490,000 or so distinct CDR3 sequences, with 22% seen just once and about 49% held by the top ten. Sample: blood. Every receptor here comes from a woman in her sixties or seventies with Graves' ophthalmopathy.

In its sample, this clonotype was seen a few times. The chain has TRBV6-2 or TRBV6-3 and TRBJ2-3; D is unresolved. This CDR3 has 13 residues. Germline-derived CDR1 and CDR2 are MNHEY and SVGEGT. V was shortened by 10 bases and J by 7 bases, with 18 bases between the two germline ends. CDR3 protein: CAIDRVAGYTQYF. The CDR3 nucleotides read TGTGCCATCGACCGGGTTGCCGGTTATACGCAGTATTTT.

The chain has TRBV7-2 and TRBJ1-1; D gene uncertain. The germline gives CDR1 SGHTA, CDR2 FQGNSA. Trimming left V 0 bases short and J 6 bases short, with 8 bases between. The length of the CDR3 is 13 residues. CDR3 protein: CASSLARYAEAFF. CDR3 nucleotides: TGTGCCAGCAGCTTAGCGCGTTACGCTGAAGCTTTCTTT.

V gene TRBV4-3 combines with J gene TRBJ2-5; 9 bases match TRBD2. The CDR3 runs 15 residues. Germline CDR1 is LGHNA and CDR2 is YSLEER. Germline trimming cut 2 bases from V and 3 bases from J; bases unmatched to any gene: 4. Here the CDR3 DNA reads TGCGCCAGCAGCCAATTGCTAGCGGGGAAAGAGACCCAGTACTTC. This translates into CASSQLLAGKETQYF.

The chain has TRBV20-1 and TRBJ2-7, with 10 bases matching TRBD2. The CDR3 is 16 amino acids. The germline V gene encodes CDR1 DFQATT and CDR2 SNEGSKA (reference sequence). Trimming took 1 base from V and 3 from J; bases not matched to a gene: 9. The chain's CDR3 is CSARGLSGREIYEQYF. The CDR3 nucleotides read TGCAGTGCTAGAGGTCTGAGCGGGAGGGAGATCTACGAGCAGTACTTC.

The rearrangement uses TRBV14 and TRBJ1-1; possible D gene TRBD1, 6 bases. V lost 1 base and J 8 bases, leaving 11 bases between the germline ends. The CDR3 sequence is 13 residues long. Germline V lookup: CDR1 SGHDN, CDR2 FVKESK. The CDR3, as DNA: TGTGCCAGCAGCCAAGCGGGGGGCGGAGAAGCTTTCTTT. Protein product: CASSQAGGGEAFF.

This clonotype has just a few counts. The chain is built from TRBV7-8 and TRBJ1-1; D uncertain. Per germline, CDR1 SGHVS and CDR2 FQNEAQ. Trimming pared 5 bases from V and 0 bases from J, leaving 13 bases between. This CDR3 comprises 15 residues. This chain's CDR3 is CASSSSDLMNTEAFF. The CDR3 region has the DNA TGTGCCAGCAGCAGCTCGGACCTCATGAACACTGAAGCTTTCTTT. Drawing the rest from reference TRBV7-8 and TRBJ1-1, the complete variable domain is GAGVSQSPRYKVAKRGQDVALRCDPISGHVSLFWYQQALGQGPEFLTYFQNEAQLDKSGLPSDRFFAERPEGSVSTLKIQRTQQEDSAVYLCASSSSDLMNTEAFFGQGTRLTVV.

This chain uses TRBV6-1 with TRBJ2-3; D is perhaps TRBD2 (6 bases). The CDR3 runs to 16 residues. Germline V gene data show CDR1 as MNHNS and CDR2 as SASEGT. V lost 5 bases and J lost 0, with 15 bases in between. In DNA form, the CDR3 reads TGTGCCAGCAGTCGTTGGGGGGACGAGAGCACAGATACGCAGTATTTT. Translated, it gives CASSRWGDESTDTQYF.

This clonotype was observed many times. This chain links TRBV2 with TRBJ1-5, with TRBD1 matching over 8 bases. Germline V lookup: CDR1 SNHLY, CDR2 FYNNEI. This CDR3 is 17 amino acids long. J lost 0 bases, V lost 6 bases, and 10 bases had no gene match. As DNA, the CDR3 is TGTGCCAGCAGACTCGGACAGGGTAGTTATAGCAATCAGCCCCAGCATTTT. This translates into CASRLGQGSYSNQPQHF.

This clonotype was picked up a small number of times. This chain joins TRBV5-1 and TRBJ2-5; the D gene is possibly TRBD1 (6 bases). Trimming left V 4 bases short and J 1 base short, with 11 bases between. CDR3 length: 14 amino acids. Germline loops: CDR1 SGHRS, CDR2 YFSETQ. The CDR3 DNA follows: TGCGCCAGCAGCCTGGGACAAATCCAAGAGACCCAGTACTTC. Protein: CASSLGQIQETQYF.

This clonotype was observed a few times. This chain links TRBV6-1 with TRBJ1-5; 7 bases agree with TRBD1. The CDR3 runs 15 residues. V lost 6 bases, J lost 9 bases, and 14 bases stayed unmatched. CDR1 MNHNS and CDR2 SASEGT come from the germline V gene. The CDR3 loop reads CASSGRGPPLGPQHF. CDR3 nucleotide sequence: TGTGCCAGCAGCGGGAGGGGGCCCCCCCTGGGGCCCCAGCATTTT.

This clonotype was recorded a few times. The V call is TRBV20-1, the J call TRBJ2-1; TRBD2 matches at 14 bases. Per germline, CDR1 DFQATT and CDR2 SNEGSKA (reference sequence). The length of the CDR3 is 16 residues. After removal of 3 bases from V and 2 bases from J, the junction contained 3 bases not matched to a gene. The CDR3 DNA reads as TGCAGTGCTAGTGGGACTAGCGGGAGTCCCTACAATGAGCAGTTCTTC. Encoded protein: CSASGTSGSPYNEQFF.

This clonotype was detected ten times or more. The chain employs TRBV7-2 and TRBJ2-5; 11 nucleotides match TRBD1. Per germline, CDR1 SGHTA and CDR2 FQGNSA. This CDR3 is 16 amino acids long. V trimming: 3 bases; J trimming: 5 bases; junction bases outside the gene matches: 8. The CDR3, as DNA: TGTGCCAGCAGCTTGAACGGACAGGGGGCGCGTGAGACCCAGTACTTC. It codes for CASSLNGQGARETQYF.

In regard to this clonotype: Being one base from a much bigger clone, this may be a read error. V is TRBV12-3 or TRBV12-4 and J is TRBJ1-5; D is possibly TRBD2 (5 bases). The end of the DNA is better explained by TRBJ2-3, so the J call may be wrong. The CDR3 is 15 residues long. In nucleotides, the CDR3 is TGTGCCAGCAGTTTAGAGACGGGGAGCAATCAGCCCCAGTATTTT. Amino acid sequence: CASSLETGSNQPQYF.

The DNA of the CDR3 is TGCGCCAGCAGCTTGGCCTTAGGGCTAGCGGACACAGATACGCAGTATTTT. As protein: CASSLALGLADTDTQYF. The rearrangement joins TRBV5-1 to TRBJ2-3; 7 bases fit TRBD2. CDR1 and CDR2 from the germline V gene are SGHRS and YFSETQ. The CDR3 covers 17 residues. V was pared by 0 bases and J by 2 bases, with 9 bases of the junction left unmatched.

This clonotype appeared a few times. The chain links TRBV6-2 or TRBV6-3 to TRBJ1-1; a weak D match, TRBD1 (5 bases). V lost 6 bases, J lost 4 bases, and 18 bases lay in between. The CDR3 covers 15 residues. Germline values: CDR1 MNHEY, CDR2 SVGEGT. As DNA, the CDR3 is TGTGCCAGCAGCGCGACCCTCGGGAGGGGCACTGAAGCTTTCTTT. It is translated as CASSATLGRGTEAFF.

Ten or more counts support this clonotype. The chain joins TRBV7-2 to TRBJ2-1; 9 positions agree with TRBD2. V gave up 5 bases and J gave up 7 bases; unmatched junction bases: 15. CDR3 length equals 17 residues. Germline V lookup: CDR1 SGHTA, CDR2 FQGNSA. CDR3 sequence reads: CASSDVRGGRGWNEQFF. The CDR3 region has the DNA TGTGCCAGCAGCGATGTCCGAGGCGGGAGGGGTTGGAATGAGCAGTTCTTC.

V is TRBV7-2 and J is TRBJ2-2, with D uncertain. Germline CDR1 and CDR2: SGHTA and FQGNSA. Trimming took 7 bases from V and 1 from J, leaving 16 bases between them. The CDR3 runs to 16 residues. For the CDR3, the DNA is TGTGCCAGCAACCCCAGGCGCGCGTTGAACACCGGGGAGCTGTTTTTT. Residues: CASNPRRALNTGELFF. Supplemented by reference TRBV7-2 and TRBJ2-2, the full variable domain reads GAGVSQSPSNKVTEKGKDVELRCDPISGHTALYWYRQSLGQGLEFLIYFQGNSAPDKSGLPSDRFSAERTGGSVSTLTIQRTQQEDSAVYLCASNPRRALNTGELFFGEGSRLTVL.

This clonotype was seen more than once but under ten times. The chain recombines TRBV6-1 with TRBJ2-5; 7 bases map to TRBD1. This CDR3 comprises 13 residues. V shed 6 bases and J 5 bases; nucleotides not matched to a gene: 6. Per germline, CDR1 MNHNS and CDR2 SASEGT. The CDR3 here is CASRGTVRETQYF. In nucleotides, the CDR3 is TGTGCCAGCAGAGGGACAGTACGGGAGACCCAGTACTTC.

The DNA of the CDR3 is TGTGCCATCAGCGGGGGGAGGCAGGAGACCCAGTACTTC. It yields the protein CAISGGRQETQYF. The chain is built from TRBV28 and TRBJ2-5; TRBD2 matches at 9 bases. The CDR3 extends over 13 amino acids. Germline CDR1 MDHEN, CDR2 SYDVKM. The ends lost 10 bases at V and 5 bases at J; junction bases unmatched: 8.

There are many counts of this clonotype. In DNA form, the CDR3 reads TGTGCCAGCACCACGAGGGGGGCTCGGACTGAAGCTTTCTTT. Translation gives CASTTRGARTEAFF. The chain has TRBV6-1 and TRBJ1-1, with D perhaps matching TRBD1 (6 bases). This CDR3 comprises 14 residues. Germline values: CDR1 MNHNS, CDR2 SASEGT. Trimming stripped 7 bases from V and 5 bases from J, with 17 bases between.

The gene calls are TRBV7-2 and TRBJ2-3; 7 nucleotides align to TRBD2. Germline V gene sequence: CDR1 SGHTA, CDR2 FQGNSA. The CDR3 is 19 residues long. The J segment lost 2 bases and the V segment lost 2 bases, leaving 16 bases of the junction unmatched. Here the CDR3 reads CASSLWSSGIGGFTDTQYF. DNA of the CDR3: TGTGCCAGCAGCTTATGGTCAAGCGGGATCGGGGGTTTCACAGATACGCAGTATTTT.

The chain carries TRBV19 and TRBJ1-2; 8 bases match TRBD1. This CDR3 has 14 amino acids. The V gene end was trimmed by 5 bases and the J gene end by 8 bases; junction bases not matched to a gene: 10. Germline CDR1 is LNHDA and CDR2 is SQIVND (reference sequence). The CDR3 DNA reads TGTGCCAGTAGTGCCATCCAGGGGGCGAACGGCTACACCTTC. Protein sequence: CASSAIQGANGYTF.

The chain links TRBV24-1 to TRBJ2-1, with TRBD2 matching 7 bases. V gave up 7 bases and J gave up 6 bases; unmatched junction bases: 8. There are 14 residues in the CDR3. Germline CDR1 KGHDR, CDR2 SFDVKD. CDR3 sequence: CATRPGLPGNEQFF. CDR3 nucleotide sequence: TGTGCCACCAGACCGGGACTACCGGGCAATGAGCAGTTCTTC.

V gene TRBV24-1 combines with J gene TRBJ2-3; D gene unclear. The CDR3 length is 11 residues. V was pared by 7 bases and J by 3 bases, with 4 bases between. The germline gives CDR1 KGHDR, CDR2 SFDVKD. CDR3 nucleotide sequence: TGTGCCACCAGCGCGACAGATACGCAGTATTTT. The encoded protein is CATSATDTQYF.

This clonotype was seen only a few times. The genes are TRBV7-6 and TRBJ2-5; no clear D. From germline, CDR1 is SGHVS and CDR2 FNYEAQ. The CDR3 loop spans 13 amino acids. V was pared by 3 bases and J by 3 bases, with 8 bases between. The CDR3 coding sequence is TGTGCCAGCAGCTTCTCTTTAAAAGAGACCCAGTACTTC. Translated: CASSFSLKETQYF.

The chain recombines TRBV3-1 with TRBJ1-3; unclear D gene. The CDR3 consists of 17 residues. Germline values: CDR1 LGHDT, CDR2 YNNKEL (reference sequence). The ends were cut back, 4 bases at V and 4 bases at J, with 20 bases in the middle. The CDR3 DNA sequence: TGTGCCAGCAGCCGAAGAGTTATGGGTCCGCAGGGAAACACCATATATTTT. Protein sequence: CASSRRVMGPQGNTIYF.